These 27 T cell receptor beta chains were sequenced from one sample in a study of T cells in Graves' hyperthyroidism and ophthalmopathy. Amplification yielded TCR beta CDR3 regions, with RNA transcripts as the source. HTBI primers were employed in a first-round RT-PCR of the TCR CDR3. TCRdb reprocessed the multiplex PCR reads with MiXCR, giving one entry per CDR3 protein. This table has 300,000 to 450,000 distinct CDR3 sequences, about 15% appearing once. Sequenced: blood. These receptors were collected from a woman in her twenties or thirties with Graves' hyperthyroidism that later progressed to Graves' ophthalmopathy.

The chain joins TRBV10-3 to TRBJ1-1, with D possibly being TRBD1 (6 bases). The CDR3 runs to 15 residues. Germline V gene lookup returns CDR1 ENHRY and CDR2 SYGVKD. Trimming stripped 10 bases from V and 1 base from J, with 19 bases between. CDR3 in amino acids: CASLETGPSNTEAFF. The CDR3 nucleotides are TGTGCCAGCCTCGAAACAGGGCCGTCGAACACTGAAGCTTTCTTT.

This clonotype was counted between two and nine times. The gene calls are TRBV20-1 and TRBJ1-6; D ambiguous. Germline CDR1 DFQATT, CDR2 SNEGSKA (reference sequence). Trimming removed 3 bases at V and 6 bases at J, with 18 bases between. CDR3 length: 16 residues. CDR3 protein: CSASTKAGNFNSPLHF. CDR3 DNA: TGCAGTGCTAGTACGAAGGCGGGGAACTTTAATTCACCCCTCCACTTT.

This clonotype was recorded a few times. This chain links TRBV6-1 with TRBJ1-6; 8 nucleotides match TRBD1. Per the germline V gene, CDR1 is MNHNS and CDR2 is SASEGT. CDR3 length equals 15 residues. V dropped 6 bases and J dropped 7; count of bases not matched to a gene: 8. In DNA, the CDR3 is TGTGCCAGCAGCCTAAACCGGGACAGGAATTCACCCCTCCACTTT. This sequence encodes CASSLNRDRNSPLHF.

In its sample, this clonotype was seen many times. This chain uses TRBV5-1 with TRBJ2-1, with 7 bases that match TRBD2. CDR3 size: 14 residues. CDR1 and CDR2 (germline): SGHRS, YFSETQ. Germline trimming cut 0 bases from V and 5 bases from J; bases unmatched to any gene: 2. For the CDR3, the DNA is TGCGCCAGCAGCTTGGGACTAGCCCACAATGAGCAGTTCTTC. It specifies CASSLGLAHNEQFF.

This clonotype showed up just once. The rearrangement joins TRBV20-1 to TRBJ2-1, with 9 bases identical to TRBD2. This CDR3 has 14 residues. CDR1 and CDR2 from the germline V gene are DFQATT and SNEGSKA (reference sequence). Losses at the gene ends were 3 bases for V and 6 bases for J; bases not matched to a gene: 6. Here the CDR3 DNA reads TGCAGTGCTAGGCGGGGGGGGCCTGGCAATGAGCAGTTCTTC. Encoded protein: CSARRGGPGNEQFF.

The rearrangement links TRBV24-1 to TRBJ2-1; TRBD2 matches 9 bases. This CDR3 has 18 amino acids. V was clipped by 4 bases and J by 0 bases; unmatched bases: 9. Germline CDR1 reads KGHDR; CDR2 reads SFDVKD. The CDR3 region is CATSDQAISGSSYNEQFF. Here the CDR3 DNA reads TGTGCCACCAGTGACCAGGCCATTAGCGGGAGCTCCTACAATGAGCAGTTCTTC.

This clonotype was recorded many times. The chain recombines TRBV27 with TRBJ2-3; D gene uncertain. This CDR3 spans 16 amino acids. Germline V gives CDR1 MNHEY, CDR2 SMNVEV (reference sequence). V was shortened by 6 bases and J by 0 bases, with 16 bases between the two germline ends. CDR3 coding DNA: TGTGCCAGCAGCGAACTCCCCCCCCGTAGCACAGATACGCAGTATTTT. It is translated as CASSELPPRSTDTQYF.

This clonotype showed up many times. The V and J genes are TRBV11-2 and TRBJ1-2, with a tentative D call TRBD1 (5 bases). The ends were cut back, 5 bases at V and 1 base at J, with 8 bases in the middle. Germline-derived CDR1 and CDR2 are SGHAT and FQNNGV. This CDR3 is built from 13 residues. The CDR3 protein is CASSRQGNYGYTF. As DNA, the CDR3 is TGTGCCAGCAGCCGTCAGGGTAACTATGGCTACACCTTC.

The gene calls are TRBV15 and TRBJ2-3, with 10 bases fitting TRBD2. The CDR3 is 15 residues long. CDR1 is LNHNV and CDR2 is YYDKDF in the germline V gene (reference sequence). V was pared by 0 bases and J by 5 bases, with 2 bases of the junction left unmatched. This CDR3 reads CATSREAGGGDTQYF. The DNA for the CDR3 is TGTGCCACCAGCAGAGAAGCGGGGGGGGGAGATACGCAGTATTTT.

This clonotype was observed at least ten times. This rearrangement joins TRBV28 to TRBJ2-1; D possibly corresponds to TRBD1 (5 bases). The CDR3 spans 14 residues. The germline V gene encodes CDR1 MDHEN and CDR2 SYDVKM. Trimming took 8 bases from V and 6 from J, leaving 17 bases between them. The CDR3 nucleotides are TGTGCCAGCCTCGACAGCGATAAGCCCAATGAGCAGTTCTTC. Amino acid sequence: CASLDSDKPNEQFF.

This clonotype has a count of ten or more. The chain couples TRBV25-1 to TRBJ2-5, with 12 bases fitting TRBD2. Germline CDR1 is MGHDK and CDR2 is SYGVNS. CDR3 size: 17 residues. The trim removed 5 bases at V and 0 bases at J, leaving 7 bases unmatched. The CDR3: CASSPTSGGPNQETQYF. CDR3 DNA: TGTGCCAGCAGTCCGACTAGCGGGGGCCCCAACCAAGAGACCCAGTACTTC.

This clonotype was observed at least ten times. The DNA of the CDR3 is TGTGCCAGCAGTGAAGGACAGGGGTTGAACACTGAAGCTTTCTTT. This translates into CASSEGQGLNTEAFF. V and J are TRBV6-1 and TRBJ1-1; 8 nucleotides align to TRBD1. The CDR3 is 15 amino acids. V lost 1 base and J lost 0; bases outside the gene matches: 1. CDR1 is MNHNS, CDR2 SASEGT, per germline.

This clonotype was counted at least ten times. The V and J genes are TRBV6-1 and TRBJ2-7; 11 bases fit TRBD1. Germline assignment: CDR1 MNHNS and CDR2 SASEGT. V lost 3 bases and J lost 3; bases outside the gene matches: 4. The CDR3 extends over 15 amino acids. CDR3 in amino acids: CASSDDGTGGYEQYF. Here the CDR3 DNA reads TGTGCCAGCAGTGATGACGGGACAGGGGGCTACGAGCAGTACTTC.

This clonotype was recorded at least ten times. The chain has TRBV5-5 and TRBJ1-4; the D gene is possibly TRBD1 (6 bases). The CDR3 is made up of 17 amino acids. CDR1 is SGHKS and CDR2 is YYEKEE in the germline V gene (reference sequence). V lost 4 bases and J lost 4, with 20 bases in between. The CDR3 reads CASSKISPDSYNEKLFF. The CDR3, as DNA: TGTGCCAGCAGCAAGATCTCCCCGGACAGTTATAATGAAAAACTGTTTTTT. Full variable domain (rest looked up from reference TRBV5-5 and TRBJ1-4): DAGVTQSPTHLIKTRGQQVTLRCSPISGHKSVSWYQQVLGQGPQFIFQYYEKEERGRGNFPDRFSARQFPNYSSELNVNALLLGDSALYLCASSKISPDSYNEKLFFGSGTQLSVL.

This clonotype showed up many times. The chain joins TRBV5-6 to TRBJ2-7; D not resolved. Trimming removed 4 bases at V and 3 bases at J, with 17 bases between. Germline values: CDR1 SGHDT, CDR2 YYEEEE. The CDR3 has 15 residues. CDR3 DNA: TGTGCCAGCAGCCTTAACTCGAACCTCCTCTACGAGCAGTACTTC. Amino acids: CASSLNSNLLYEQYF.

This clonotype was found many times. The chain is built from TRBV5-1 and TRBJ2-3; D possibly corresponds to TRBD2 (6 bases). Trimming left V 0 bases short and J 2 bases short, with 10 bases between. The CDR3 consists of 15 residues. From germline, CDR1 is SGHRS and CDR2 YFSETQ. In nucleotides, the CDR3 is TGCGCCAGCAGCTTGGCCCGGACTAACACAGATACGCAGTATTTT. Translating it yields CASSLARTNTDTQYF.

This clonotype was observed a few times. This rearrangement joins TRBV29-1 to TRBJ2-7; 9 nucleotides line up with TRBD1. V was pared by 6 bases and J by 3 bases, with 9 bases of the junction left unmatched. CDR3 size: 14 residues. Germline V CDR1 and CDR2: SQVTM, ANQGSEA. CDR3 sequence reads: CSVGDRERFYEQYF. CDR3 bases: TGCAGCGTGGGGGACAGGGAAAGATTCTACGAGCAGTACTTC.

In the case of this clonotype: With a much larger clone just one base away, this may be a read error. V usage is TRBV24-1 and J usage is TRBJ1-5, with D possibly matching TRBD1 (6 bases). Trimming removed 5 bases at V and 4 bases at J, with 8 bases between. Germline lookup yields CDR1 KGHDR and CDR2 SFDVKD. The CDR3 consists of 13 residues. CDR3 protein: CATSGQENQPQHF. The CDR3 coding sequence is TGTGCCACCAGTGGACAGGAGAATCAGCCCCAGCATTTT.

The chain combines TRBV7-9 with TRBJ1-5, with 8 bases identical to TRBD1. The germline CDR1 and CDR2 sequences are SEHNR and FQNEAQ (reference sequence). Trimming cost V 5 bases and J 4 bases; bases outside gene matches: 10. The CDR3 extends over 16 amino acids. CDR3 in DNA: TGTGCCAGCAGCGAAAAAGGCGGGACAGGAAATCAGCCCCAGCATTTT. The encoded protein is CASSEKGGTGNQPQHF.

J is TRBJ1-2 and V is TRBV7-9; TRBD1 agrees at 7 bases. V lost 4 bases and J lost 6; bases outside the gene matches: 8. The germline CDR1 and CDR2 sequences are SEHNR and FQNEAQ (reference sequence). The CDR3 sequence is 14 residues long. The DNA for the CDR3 is TGTGCCAGCAGCTCGGGACAGCGAGCAAATGGCTACACCTTC. Amino acids: CASSSGQRANGYTF.

This clonotype was seen many times. The chain uses TRBV9 and TRBJ2-5; D gene unclear. Trimming shortened V by 0 bases and J by 4 bases, and 13 bases separated the two germline ends. This CDR3 region has 15 residues. The germline V gene encodes CDR1 SGDLS and CDR2 YYNGEE. The CDR3 DNA reads as TGTGCCAGCAGCGTAGCGGATGTGGTTGGAGAGACCCAGTACTTC. Its protein is CASSVADVVGETQYF.

This clonotype was counted ten times or more. This chain links TRBV30 with TRBJ2-1; D not certain. CDR3 length: 11 residues. Germline CDR1 GTSNPN, CDR2 SVGIG (reference sequence). V lost 2 bases, J lost 8 bases, and 7 bases lay in between. The CDR3 DNA is TGTGCCTGGAGTCGGGCGGATGAGCAGTTCTTC. Protein: CAWSRADEQFF.

This clonotype was picked up many times. The V and J genes are TRBV3-1 and TRBJ2-7, with D unresolved. Germline V gene data show CDR1 as LGHDT and CDR2 as YNNKEL (reference sequence). With 4 bases removed from V and 3 bases from J, the gap between germline ends came to 10 bases. CDR3 length: 13 amino acids. The CDR3 nucleotides are TGTGCCAGCAGCCCTGGACGGAACTACGAGCAGTACTTC. Amino acid sequence: CASSPGRNYEQYF.

In regard to this clonotype: A much larger clone sits a single nucleotide away, making a read error possible. The chain couples TRBV6-1 to TRBJ1-1; D remains unclear. CDR1 and CDR2 (germline): MNHNS, SASEGT. The CDR3 is 14 residues long. Between the trimmed V and J ends, which lost 7 bases and 0 bases, there was a span of 12 bases. The CDR3, as DNA: TGTGCCAGCACTATGCGACTCCTGAACACTGAAGCTTTCTTT. Encoded protein: CASTMRLLNTEAFF.

This clonotype was seen ten or more times. The J gene is TRBJ2-3, the V gene TRBV11-3; D is undetermined. The germline V gene encodes CDR1 SGHNT and CDR2 YENEEA. This CDR3 is built from 13 residues. V dropped 5 bases and J dropped 3 bases, with 9 bases sitting between them. CDR3 sequence (DNA): TGTGCCAGCAGCAAGGGCACAACAGATACGCAGTATTTT. This sequence encodes CASSKGTTDTQYF.

Many counts were recorded for this clonotype. This CDR3 reads CASSPGRGSDEQYF. The CDR3 DNA reads TGTGCCAGCAGCCCAGGCCGGGGCTCGGACGAGCAGTACTTC. The chain couples TRBV11-3 to TRBJ2-7; D might be TRBD1 or TRBD2, each matching 5 bases. Germline CDR1 reads SGHNT; CDR2 reads YENEEA. Trimming removed 5 bases at V and 5 bases at J, with 16 bases between. The CDR3 consists of 14 residues.

This clonotype has a count of ten or more. The V call is TRBV20-1, the J call TRBJ2-1; D call uncertain. The CDR3 extends over 15 amino acids. Germline lookup yields CDR1 DFQATT and CDR2 SNEGSKA (reference sequence). V dropped 3 bases and J dropped 2 bases, with 14 bases sitting between them. CDR3 sequence reads: CSASDPGSTYNEQFF. Written as DNA, the CDR3 is TGCAGTGCTAGCGACCCGGGTAGCACCTACAATGAGCAGTTCTTC.